This TCR beta chain was identified in a study of somatic mutations in cytotoxic T cells in rheumatoid arthritis. CDR1 SEHNR and CDR2 FQNEAQ come from the germline V gene (reference sequence). V lost 5 bases, J lost 4 bases, and 4 bases stayed unmatched. The CDR3 is made up of 15 amino acids. The assay was immunoSEQ multiplex PCR, and TCRdb's table has in-frame clones only and misses some. The table includes 9,500 or so clones, 70% to 90% detected once. Sequenced material: CD8+ T cells sorted from blood. The clonotype originates from an adult with rheumatoid arthritis. The V and J genes are TRBV7-9 and TRBJ1-4; the match to TRBD1 covers 10 bases. Written as DNA, the CDR3 is TGTGCCAGCAGCCAAGGACAGGGGGGTAATGAAAAACTGTTTTTT. Residues: CASSQGQGGNEKLFF.